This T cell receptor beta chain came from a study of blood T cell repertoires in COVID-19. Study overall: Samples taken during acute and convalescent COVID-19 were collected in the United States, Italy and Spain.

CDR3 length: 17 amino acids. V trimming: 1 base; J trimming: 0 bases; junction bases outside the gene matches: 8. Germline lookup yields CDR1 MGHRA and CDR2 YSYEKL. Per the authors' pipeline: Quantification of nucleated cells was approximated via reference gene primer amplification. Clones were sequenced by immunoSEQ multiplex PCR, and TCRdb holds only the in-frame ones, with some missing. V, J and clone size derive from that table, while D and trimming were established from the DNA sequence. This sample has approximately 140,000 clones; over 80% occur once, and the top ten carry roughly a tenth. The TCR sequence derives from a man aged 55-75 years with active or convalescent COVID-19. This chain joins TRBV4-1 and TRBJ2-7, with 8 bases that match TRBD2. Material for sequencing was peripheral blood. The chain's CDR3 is CASSQVGSGIGSYEQYF. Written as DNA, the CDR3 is TGCGCCAGCAGCCAAGTAGGTAGCGGGATCGGCTCCTACGAGCAGTACTTC.